The 5 T cell receptor beta chains in this list originate from one sample, sequenced in a study of T cell responses to AZD1222 COVID-19 vaccine. Repertoires were generated with immunoSEQ multiplex PCR, while TCRdb's copy carries only in-frame clones and drops some. Of about 110,000 clones listed, 70% to 90% are singletons. Here the sequenced sample was peripheral blood, taken on day 0 of AZD1222 vaccination. The receptors here all came from an adult in good health.

With regard to this clone: This sample includes further DNA sequences coding for the same CDR3. The rearrangement joins TRBV11-3 to TRBJ1-1; D might be TRBD1 (6 bases). Per the germline V gene, CDR1 is SGHNT and CDR2 is YENEEA. Trimming cost V 6 bases and J 4 bases, with 9 bases left between them. There are 12 residues in the CDR3. CDR3 in DNA: TGTGCCAGCAGTCGAGGGGGCACTGAAGCTTTCTTT. This gives the protein CASSRGGTEAFF.

V gene TRBV10-2 combines with J gene TRBJ1-5; maybe TRBD1 (5 bases). V dropped 6 bases and J dropped 1 base, with 16 bases sitting between them. The CDR3 runs to 16 residues. From germline, CDR1 is WSHSY and CDR2 SAAADI. The chain's CDR3 is CASSRGGQGSNQPQHF. In nucleotides, the CDR3 is TGCGCCAGCAGCCGCGGTGGGCAGGGCAGCAATCAGCCCCAGCATTTT.

The chain carries TRBV6-2 or TRBV6-3 and TRBJ2-1; D call uncertain. The V and J ends lost 5 bases and 7 bases respectively, with 18 bases between them. Germline CDR1 and CDR2: MNHEY and SVGEGT. This CDR3 contains 15 residues. CDR3 in amino acids: CASSTQWKAENEQFF. Written as DNA, the CDR3 is TGTGCCAGCAGTACACAGTGGAAAGCCGAGAATGAGCAGTTCTTC.

V is TRBV5-1 and J is TRBJ2-1, with D perhaps TRBD1 (6 bases). This CDR3 region has 15 residues. CDR1 is SGHRS and CDR2 is YFSETQ in the germline V gene. V was cut by 1 base and J by 6 bases, with 14 bases left in between. In DNA form, the CDR3 reads TGCGCCAGCAGCTTGATAACAGGGAGCGTCAATGAGCAGTTCTTC. Its translation is CASSLITGSVNEQFF. Full variable domain (rest looked up from reference TRBV5-1 and TRBJ2-1): KAGVTQTPRYLIKTRGQQVTLSCSPISGHRSVSWYQQTPGQGLQFLFEYFSETQRNKGNFPGRFSGRQFSNSRSEMNVSTLELGDSALYLCASSLITGSVNEQFFGPGTRLTVL.

This chain uses TRBV5-8 with TRBJ1-6, with TRBD1 matching 8 bases. The CDR3 spans 16 residues. V gave up 1 base and J gave up 7 bases; unmatched junction bases: 7. The germline CDR1 and CDR2 sequences are SGHTS and YDEGEE. The CDR3 protein is CASSLRQGASNSPLHF. DNA of the CDR3: TGTGCCAGCAGCTTGAGGCAGGGGGCTTCCAATTCACCCCTCCACTTT.